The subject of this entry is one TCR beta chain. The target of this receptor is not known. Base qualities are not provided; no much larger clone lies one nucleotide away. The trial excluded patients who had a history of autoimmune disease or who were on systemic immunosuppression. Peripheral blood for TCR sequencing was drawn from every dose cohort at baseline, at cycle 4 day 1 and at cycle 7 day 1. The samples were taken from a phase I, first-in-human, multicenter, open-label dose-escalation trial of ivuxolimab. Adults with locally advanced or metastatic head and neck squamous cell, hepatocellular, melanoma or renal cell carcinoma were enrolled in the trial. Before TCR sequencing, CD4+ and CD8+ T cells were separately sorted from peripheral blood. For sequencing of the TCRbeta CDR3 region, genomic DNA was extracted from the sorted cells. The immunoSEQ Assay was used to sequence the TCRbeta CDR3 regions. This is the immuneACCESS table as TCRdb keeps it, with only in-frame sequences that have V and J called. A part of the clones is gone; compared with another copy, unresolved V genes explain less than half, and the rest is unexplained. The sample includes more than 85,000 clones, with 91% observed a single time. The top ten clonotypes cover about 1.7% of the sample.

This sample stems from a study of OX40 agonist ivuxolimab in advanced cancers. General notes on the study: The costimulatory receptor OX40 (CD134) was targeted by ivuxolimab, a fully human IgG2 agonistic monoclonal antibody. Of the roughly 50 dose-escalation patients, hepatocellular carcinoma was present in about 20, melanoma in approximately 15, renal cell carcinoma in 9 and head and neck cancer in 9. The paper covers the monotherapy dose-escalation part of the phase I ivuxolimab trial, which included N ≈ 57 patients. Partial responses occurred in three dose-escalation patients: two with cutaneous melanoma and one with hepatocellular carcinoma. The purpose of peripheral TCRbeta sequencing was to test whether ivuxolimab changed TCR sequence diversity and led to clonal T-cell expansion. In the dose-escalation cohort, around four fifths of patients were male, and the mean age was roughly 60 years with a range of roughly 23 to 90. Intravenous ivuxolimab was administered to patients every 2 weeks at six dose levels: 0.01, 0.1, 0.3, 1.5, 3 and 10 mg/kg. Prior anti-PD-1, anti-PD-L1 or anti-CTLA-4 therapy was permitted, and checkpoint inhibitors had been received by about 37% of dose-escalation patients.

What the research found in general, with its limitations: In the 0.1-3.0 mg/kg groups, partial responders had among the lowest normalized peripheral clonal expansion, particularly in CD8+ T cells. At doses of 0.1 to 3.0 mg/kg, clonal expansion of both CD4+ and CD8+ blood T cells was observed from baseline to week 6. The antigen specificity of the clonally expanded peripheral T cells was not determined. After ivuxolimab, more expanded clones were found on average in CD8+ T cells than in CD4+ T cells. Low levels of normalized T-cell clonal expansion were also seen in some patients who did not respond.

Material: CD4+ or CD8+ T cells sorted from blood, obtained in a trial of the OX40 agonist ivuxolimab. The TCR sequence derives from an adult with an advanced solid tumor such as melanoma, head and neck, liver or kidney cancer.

Here the CDR3 is given as CASSLGTGFGNTIYF. The nucleotide sequence is given as TGTGCCAGCAGCTTAGGGACAGGGTTTGGAAACACCATATATTTT. The V and J segments used are TRBV7-9 and TRBJ1-3, with 8 middle bases fitting TRBD1. CDR1 and CDR2 are read off the germline V gene (reference sequence) as SEHNR and FQNEAQ. The CDR3 runs 15 amino acids, cysteine and phenylalanine included. The only DNA kept is the CDR3, 45 bases in frame from the first base. After removal of 1 base from V and 3 bases from J, the junction retains 2 bases not matched to a gene.